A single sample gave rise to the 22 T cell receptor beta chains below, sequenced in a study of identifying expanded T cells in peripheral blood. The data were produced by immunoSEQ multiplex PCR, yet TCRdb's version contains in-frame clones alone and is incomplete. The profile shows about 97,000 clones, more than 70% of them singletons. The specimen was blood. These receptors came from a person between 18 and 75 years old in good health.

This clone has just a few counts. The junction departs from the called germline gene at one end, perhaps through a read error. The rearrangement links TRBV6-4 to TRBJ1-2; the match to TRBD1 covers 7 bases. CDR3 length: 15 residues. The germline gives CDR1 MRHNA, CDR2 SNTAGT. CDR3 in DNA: TGTGCCAGCAGTTACTCCCCGGACAGGACTTATGGCTACACCTTC. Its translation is CASSYSPDRTYGYTF.

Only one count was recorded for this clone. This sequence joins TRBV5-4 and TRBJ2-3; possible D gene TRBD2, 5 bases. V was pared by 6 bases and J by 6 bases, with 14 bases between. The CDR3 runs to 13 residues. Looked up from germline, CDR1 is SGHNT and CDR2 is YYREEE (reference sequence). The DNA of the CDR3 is TGTGCCAGCACCATACCTCGGGGTGATACGCAGTATTTT. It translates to CASTIPRGDTQYF.

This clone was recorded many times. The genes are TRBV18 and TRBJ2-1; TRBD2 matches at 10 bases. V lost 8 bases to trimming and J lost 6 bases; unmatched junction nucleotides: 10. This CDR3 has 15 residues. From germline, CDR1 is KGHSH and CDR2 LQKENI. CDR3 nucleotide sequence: TGTGCCAGCCCCCCAACTAGCGGGACGGGCAATGAGCAGTTCTTC. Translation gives CASPPTSGTGNEQFF.

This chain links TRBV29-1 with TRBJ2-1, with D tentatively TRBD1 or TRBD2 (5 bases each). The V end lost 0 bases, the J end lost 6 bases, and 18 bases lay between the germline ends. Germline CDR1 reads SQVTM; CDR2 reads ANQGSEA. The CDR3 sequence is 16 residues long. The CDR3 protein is CSVEDRGGFTPNEQFF. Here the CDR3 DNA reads TGCAGCGTTGAAGATCGGGGCGGGTTCACTCCCAATGAGCAGTTCTTC.

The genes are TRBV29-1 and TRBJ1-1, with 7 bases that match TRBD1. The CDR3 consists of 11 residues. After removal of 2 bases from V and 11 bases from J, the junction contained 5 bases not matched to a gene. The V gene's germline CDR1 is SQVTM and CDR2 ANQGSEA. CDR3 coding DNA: TGCAGCGTTGAATATACAGGGGCTGCTTTCTTT. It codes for CSVEYTGAAFF. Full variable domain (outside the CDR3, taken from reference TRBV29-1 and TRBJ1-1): SAVISQKPSRDICQRGTSLTIQCQVDSQVTMMFWYRQQPGQSLTLIATANQGSEATYESGFVIDKFPISRPNLTFSTLTVSNMSPEDSSIYLCSVEYTGAAFFGQGTRLTVV.

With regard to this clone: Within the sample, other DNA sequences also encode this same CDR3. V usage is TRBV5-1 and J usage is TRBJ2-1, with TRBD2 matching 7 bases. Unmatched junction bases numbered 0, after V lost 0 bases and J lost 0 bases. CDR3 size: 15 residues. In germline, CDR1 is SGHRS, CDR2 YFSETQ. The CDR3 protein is CASSLGGSSYNEQFF. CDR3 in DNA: TGCGCCAGCAGCTTGGGCGGGAGCTCCTACAATGAGCAGTTCTTC.

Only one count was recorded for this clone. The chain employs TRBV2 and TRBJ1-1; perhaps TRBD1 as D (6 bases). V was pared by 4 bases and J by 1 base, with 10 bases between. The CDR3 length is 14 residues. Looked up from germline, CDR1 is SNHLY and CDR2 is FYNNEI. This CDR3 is CASSAPGQNTEAFF. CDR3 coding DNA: TGTGCCAGCAGTGCCCCGGGACAGAACACTGAAGCTTTCTTT.

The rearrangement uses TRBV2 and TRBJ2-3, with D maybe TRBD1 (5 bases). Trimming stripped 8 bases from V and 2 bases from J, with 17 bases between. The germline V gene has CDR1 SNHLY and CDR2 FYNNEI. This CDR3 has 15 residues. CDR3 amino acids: CASGARRQYTDTQYF. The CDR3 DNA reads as TGTGCCAGCGGAGCACGAAGACAGTACACAGATACGCAGTATTTT.

This chain's CDR3 is CASSLVSGVRGEGRETQYF. The CDR3 DNA reads as TGTGCCAGCAGCTTAGTGTCAGGGGTCAGGGGAGAGGGGAGAGAGACCCAGTACTTC. The gene calls are TRBV13 and TRBJ2-5; a possible D gene is TRBD1 (6 bases). Germline V gives CDR1 PRHDT, CDR2 FYEKMQ (reference sequence). This CDR3 has 19 residues. Trimming shortened V by 1 base and J by 4 bases, and 25 bases separated the two germline ends.

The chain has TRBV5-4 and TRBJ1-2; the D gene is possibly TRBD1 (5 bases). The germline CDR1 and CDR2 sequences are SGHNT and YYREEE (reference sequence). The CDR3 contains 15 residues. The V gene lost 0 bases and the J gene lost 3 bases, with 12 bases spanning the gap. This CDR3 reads CASSLELGLDYGYTF. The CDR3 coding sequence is TGTGCCAGCAGCTTGGAGCTGGGGCTTGACTATGGCTACACCTTC.

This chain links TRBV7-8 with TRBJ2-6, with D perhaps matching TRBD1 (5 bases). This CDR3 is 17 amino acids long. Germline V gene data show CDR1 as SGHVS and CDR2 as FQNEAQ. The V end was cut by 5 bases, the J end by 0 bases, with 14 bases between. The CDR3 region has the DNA TGTGCCAGCAGCGAACGACAGCGCGTCTCTGGGGCCAACGTCCTGACTTTC. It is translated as CASSERQRVSGANVLTF. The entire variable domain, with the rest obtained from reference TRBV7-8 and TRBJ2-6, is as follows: GAGVSQSPRYKVAKRGQDVALRCDPISGHVSLFWYQQALGQGPEFLTYFQNEAQLDKSGLPSDRFFAERPEGSVSTLKIQRTQQEDSAVYLCASSERQRVSGANVLTFGAGSRLTVL.

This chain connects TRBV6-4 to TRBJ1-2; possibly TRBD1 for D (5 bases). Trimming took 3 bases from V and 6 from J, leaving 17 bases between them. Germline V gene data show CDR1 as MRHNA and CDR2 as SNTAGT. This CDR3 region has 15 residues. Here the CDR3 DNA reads TGTGCCAGCAGTGAATATTCAGCAGGGCCCAATGGCTACACCTTC. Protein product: CASSEYSAGPNGYTF.

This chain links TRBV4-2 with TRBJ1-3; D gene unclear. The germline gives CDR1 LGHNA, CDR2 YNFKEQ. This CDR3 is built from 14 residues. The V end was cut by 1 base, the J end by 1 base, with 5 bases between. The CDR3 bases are TGTGCCAGCAGCCAAGGCAGGTCTGGAAACACCATATATTTT. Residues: CASSQGRSGNTIYF.

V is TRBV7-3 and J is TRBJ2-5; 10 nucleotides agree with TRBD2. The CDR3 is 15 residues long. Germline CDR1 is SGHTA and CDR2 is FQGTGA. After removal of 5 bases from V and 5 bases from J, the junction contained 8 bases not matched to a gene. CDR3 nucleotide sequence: TGTGCCAGCAGCCGCGGGCTAGCGGGAGTGGAGACCCAGTACTTC. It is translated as CASSRGLAGVETQYF.

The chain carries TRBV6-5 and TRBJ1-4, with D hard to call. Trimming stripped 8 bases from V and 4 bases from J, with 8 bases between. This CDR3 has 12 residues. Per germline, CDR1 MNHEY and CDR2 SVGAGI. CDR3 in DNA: TGTGCCAGCGCGCCTAGTAATGAAAAACTGTTTTTT. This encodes CASAPSNEKLFF.

CDR3 bases: TGTGCCACTAAACCCCCGGGACTTGCCTACGAGCAGTACTTC. It codes for CATKPPGLAYEQYF. The chain recombines TRBV19 with TRBJ2-7; possibly TRBD2 for D (6 bases). The germline V gene has CDR1 LNHDA and CDR2 SQIVND (reference sequence). The CDR3 is made up of 14 amino acids. V was shortened by 10 bases and J by 2 bases, with 18 bases between the two germline ends.

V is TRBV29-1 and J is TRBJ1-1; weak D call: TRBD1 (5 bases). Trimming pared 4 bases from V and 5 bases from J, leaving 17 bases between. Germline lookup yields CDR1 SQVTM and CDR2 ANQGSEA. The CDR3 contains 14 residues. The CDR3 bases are TGCAGCGTTGTTTCTCAGGGAGTAGAAACTGAAGCTTTCTTT. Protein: CSVVSQGVETEAFF.

The CDR3 DNA follows: TGTGCCACCAGCAGAGATGGACAGTCTGGAAACACCATATATTTT. It encodes CATSRDGQSGNTIYF. The genes are TRBV15 and TRBJ1-3; tentative D call: TRBD1 (6 bases). With 0 bases removed from V and 1 base from J, the gap between germline ends came to 7 bases. Germline CDR1 reads LNHNV; CDR2 reads YYDKDF (reference sequence). The CDR3 totals 15 residues. The whole variable domain, remainder taken from reference TRBV15 and TRBJ1-3, is DAMVIQNPRYQVTQFGKPVTLSCSQTLNHNVMYWYQQKSSQAPKLLFHYYDKDFNNEADTPDNFQSRRPNTSFCFLDIRSPGLGDTAMYLCATSRDGQSGNTIYFGEGSWLTVV.

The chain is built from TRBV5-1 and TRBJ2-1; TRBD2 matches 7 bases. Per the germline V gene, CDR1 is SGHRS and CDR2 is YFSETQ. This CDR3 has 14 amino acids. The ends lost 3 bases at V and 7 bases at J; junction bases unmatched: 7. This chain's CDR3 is CASSSTWRGNEQFF. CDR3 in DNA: TGCGCCAGCAGCTCCACCTGGCGGGGGAATGAGCAGTTCTTC.

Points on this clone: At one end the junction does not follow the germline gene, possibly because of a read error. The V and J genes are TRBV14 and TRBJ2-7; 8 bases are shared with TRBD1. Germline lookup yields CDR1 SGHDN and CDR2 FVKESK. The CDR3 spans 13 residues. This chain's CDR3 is CASSQDRGQALLF. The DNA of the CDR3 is TGTGCCAGCAGCCAAGATCGGGGACAGGCCCTCCTATTC.

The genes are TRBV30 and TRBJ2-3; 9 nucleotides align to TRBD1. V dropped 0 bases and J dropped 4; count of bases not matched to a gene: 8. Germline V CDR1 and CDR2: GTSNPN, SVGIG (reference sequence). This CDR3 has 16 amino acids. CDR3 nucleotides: TGTGCCTGGAGTGTACGTACAGGGGGCCTCGCAGATACGCAGTATTTT. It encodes CAWSVRTGGLADTQYF.

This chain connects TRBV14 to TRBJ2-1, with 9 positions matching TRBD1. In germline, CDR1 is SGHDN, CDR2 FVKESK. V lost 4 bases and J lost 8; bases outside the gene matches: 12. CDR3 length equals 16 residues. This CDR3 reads CASSPELGQGRDEQFF. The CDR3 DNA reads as TGTGCCAGCAGCCCAGAACTGGGACAGGGTAGAGATGAGCAGTTCTTC.